The 17 T cell receptor beta chains presented below share a single source sample, sequenced in a study of CD8+ T cells in alopecia areata. RNA, once extracted, was reverse transcribed into cDNA for use as the sequencing template. Measured with immunoSEQ multiplex PCR; TCRdb has only the in-frame clones, and not every one. Of 200,000 or so clones listed, 55% to 70% are singletons. Treatment indicated: oral pan-JAK inhibitor, 5-10 mg twice daily. The sample here was CD4+ T cells sorted from blood, taken at week 24, from a patient treated with tofacitinib. The receptors derive from a human donor with alopecia areata.

This sequence joins TRBV7-3 and TRBJ2-6; perhaps TRBD2 as D (6 bases). From germline, CDR1 is SGHTA and CDR2 FQGTGA. Trimming removed 0 bases from V and 2 bases from J, with 8 bases in between. The CDR3 extends over 16 amino acids. The DNA of the CDR3 is TGTGCCAGCAGCTTAACGACGGGGGCTGGGGCCAACGTCCTGACTTTC. This gives the protein CASSLTTGAGANVLTF.

The genes are TRBV5-4 and TRBJ1-2, with D perhaps matching TRBD1 (6 bases). The CDR3 loop spans 14 amino acids. Germline V gene lookup returns CDR1 SGHNT and CDR2 YYREEE (reference sequence). V shed 4 bases and J shed 5 bases, with 15 bases lying between them. The CDR3 protein is CASSRKGGEYGYTF. The CDR3, as DNA: TGTGCCAGCAGCCGTAAAGGGGGAGAGTATGGCTACACCTTC.

V is TRBV5-4 and J is TRBJ1-5, with D maybe TRBD1 (6 bases). CDR1 is SGHNT, CDR2 YYREEE, per germline (reference sequence). This CDR3 has 17 amino acids. V was pared by 4 bases and J by 0 bases, with 17 bases between. The chain's CDR3 is CASSQEGGTYSNQPQHF. As DNA, the CDR3 is TGTGCCAGCAGCCAAGAAGGGGGGACTTATAGCAATCAGCCCCAGCATTTT.

This clone occurred a few times. V and J are TRBV4-3 and TRBJ1-1; 8 bases match TRBD1. The V gene end was trimmed by 4 bases and the J gene end by 4 bases; junction bases not matched to a gene: 5. There are 14 residues in the CDR3. Looked up from germline, CDR1 is LGHNA and CDR2 is YSLEER. In nucleotides, the CDR3 is TGCGCCAGCAGCCCACAGGGGGGTAGCACTGAAGCTTTCTTT. Encoded protein: CASSPQGGSTEAFF.

This clone has only a few counts. V and J are TRBV14 and TRBJ2-3, with unresolved D. V lost 0 bases and J lost 2, with 15 bases in between. The germline CDR1 and CDR2 sequences are SGHDN and FVKESK. There are 17 residues in the CDR3. The CDR3 bases are TGTGCCAGCAGCCAAGACGGAAGCAGTACCCACACAGATACGCAGTATTTT. Translating it yields CASSQDGSSTHTDTQYF.

This chain uses TRBV5-1 with TRBJ1-1; D perhaps matches TRBD1 (6 bases). The CDR3 length is 15 residues. CDR1 is SGHRS and CDR2 is YFSETQ in the germline V gene. With 0 bases removed from V and 1 base from J, the gap between germline ends came to 10 bases. CDR3 in DNA: TGCGCCAGCAGCTTGGCCTTACAGGGGAACACTGAAGCTTTCTTT. As protein: CASSLALQGNTEAFF.

To note about this clone: Within the sample, other DNA sequences also encode this same CDR3. The gene calls are TRBV5-6 and TRBJ2-3; D is perhaps TRBD2 (5 bases). This CDR3 has 13 residues. Germline loops: CDR1 SGHDT, CDR2 YYEEEE. Deletions cut 2 bases from V and 5 bases from J, with 9 bases between. The chain's CDR3 is CASSLKGLDTQYF. DNA for the CDR3: TGTGCCAGCAGCTTAAAAGGACTAGATACGCAGTATTTT.

CDR3 bases: TGTGCCAGCAGCTTAGGAGTTGGACACCAAGTTCAAGAGACCCAGTACTTC. Amino acids: CASSLGVGHQVQETQYF. The genes are TRBV7-9 and TRBJ2-5, with a possible D match to TRBD1 (5 bases). The CDR3 has 17 residues. Trimming removed 1 base at V and 2 bases at J, with 17 bases between. The germline CDR1 and CDR2 sequences are SEHNR and FQNEAQ (reference sequence).

This chain joins TRBV27 and TRBJ1-5; unclear D gene. The V gene lost 5 bases and the J gene lost 2 bases, with 25 bases spanning the gap. The germline V gene encodes CDR1 MNHEY and CDR2 SMNVEV (reference sequence). This CDR3 comprises 19 residues. The CDR3 nucleotides read TGTGCCAGCAGTCCCGCCACCCTCGCCGGGAAATCGGGCAATCAGCCCCAGCATTTT. It is translated as CASSPATLAGKSGNQPQHF.

V is TRBV2 and J is TRBJ2-7, with 9 bases fitting TRBD1. J lost 5 bases, V lost 10 bases, and 9 bases had no gene match. Germline CDR1 reads SNHLY; CDR2 reads FYNNEI. The CDR3 runs to 13 residues. CDR3 sequence reads: CATGRDRVNEQYF. The CDR3 nucleotides read TGTGCCACCGGAAGGGACAGGGTCAACGAGCAGTACTTC.

The chain recombines TRBV29-1 with TRBJ2-3; TRBD1 is a possible D gene (6 bases). The CDR3 loop spans 16 amino acids. Germline loops: CDR1 SQVTM, CDR2 ANQGSEA. Trimming cost V 6 bases and J 0 bases, with 19 bases left between them. The CDR3 reads CSVKGTRTDSTDTQYF. CDR3 nucleotide sequence: TGCAGCGTAAAGGGAACAAGGACAGATAGCACAGATACGCAGTATTTT.

The chain links TRBV2 to TRBJ2-3; 8 nucleotides match TRBD1. V lost 6 bases, J lost 6 bases, and 8 bases stayed unmatched. This CDR3 region has 14 residues. Germline V gives CDR1 SNHLY, CDR2 FYNNEI. For the CDR3, the DNA is TGTGCCAGCAGAGAGGACAGGGCGTGGGATACGCAGTATTTT. It encodes CASREDRAWDTQYF.

The V call is TRBV28, the J call TRBJ1-4, with D possibly matching TRBD1 (6 bases). The CDR3 runs 17 residues. Germline V gene lookup returns CDR1 MDHEN and CDR2 SYDVKM. The ends were cut back, 5 bases at V and 0 bases at J, with 16 bases in the middle. The CDR3 loop is CASSPGGLDATNEKLFF. In DNA form, the CDR3 reads TGTGCCAGCAGTCCTGGGGGCCTAGATGCAACTAATGAAAAACTGTTTTTT.

This clone showed up just once. The chain couples TRBV6-5 to TRBJ1-4; D possibly corresponds to TRBD1 (6 bases). Germline V lookup: CDR1 MNHEY, CDR2 SVGAGI. The CDR3 has 15 amino acids. With 0 bases removed from V and 5 bases from J, the gap between germline ends came to 10 bases. CDR3 loop: CASSYSDGGNEKLFF. The CDR3 nucleotides read TGTGCCAGCAGTTACTCGGATGGGGGCAATGAAAAACTGTTTTTT.

This clone turned up a few times. The genes are TRBV4-1 and TRBJ2-7; no firm D call. V lost 3 bases, J lost 1 base, and 10 bases lay in between. Germline V CDR1 and CDR2: MGHRA, YSYEKL. CDR3 length: 14 residues. This CDR3 reads CASSHFGRSYEQYF. The CDR3 nucleotides read TGCGCCAGCAGCCATTTTGGCCGGTCCTACGAGCAGTACTTC.

This clone was detected a few times. The chain carries TRBV5-1 and TRBJ2-7; D is unclear. With 4 bases removed from V and 0 bases from J, the gap between germline ends came to 14 bases. The CDR3 contains 15 residues. The germline V gene encodes CDR1 SGHRS and CDR2 YFSETQ. CDR3 in DNA: TGCGCCAGCAGCCTCGAACCGCTGTACTCCTACGAGCAGTACTTC. Its translation is CASSLEPLYSYEQYF. The complete variable domain, with remaining parts taken from reference TRBV5-1 and TRBJ2-7, reads KAGVTQTPRYLIKTRGQQVTLSCSPISGHRSVSWYQQTPGQGLQFLFEYFSETQRNKGNFPGRFSGRQFSNSRSEMNVSTLELGDSALYLCASSLEPLYSYEQYFGPGTRLTVT.

The chain recombines TRBV9 with TRBJ1-2, with D hard to call. The CDR3 is made up of 14 amino acids. The germline CDR1 and CDR2 sequences are SGDLS and YYNGEE. V was pared by 0 bases and J by 4 bases, with 10 bases between. The CDR3 DNA is TGTGCCAGCAGCGTAGGGCAGCTGAGCTATGGCTACACCTTC. The encoded protein is CASSVGQLSYGYTF.